This TCR beta chain was recorded in a study of blood T cell repertoires in COVID-19. Generated by immunoSEQ multiplex PCR, the TCRdb table keeps only in-frame clones and is missing some. The sample yields over 85,000 clones, about 80% seen once. V shed 8 bases, J shed 2 bases, and the junction held 11 bases outside the gene matches. The CDR3 has 16 amino acids. Per germline, CDR1 SNHLY and CDR2 FYNNEI. The chain carries TRBV2 and TRBJ2-3; TRBD2 matches at 9 bases. The specimen was peripheral blood. The TCR comes from a woman older than 75 with active or convalescent COVID-19. CDR3 sequence: CASSVELAGFTDTQYF. CDR3 nucleotide sequence: TGTGCCAGCTCCGTGGAGCTAGCGGGATTCACAGATACGCAGTATTTT.